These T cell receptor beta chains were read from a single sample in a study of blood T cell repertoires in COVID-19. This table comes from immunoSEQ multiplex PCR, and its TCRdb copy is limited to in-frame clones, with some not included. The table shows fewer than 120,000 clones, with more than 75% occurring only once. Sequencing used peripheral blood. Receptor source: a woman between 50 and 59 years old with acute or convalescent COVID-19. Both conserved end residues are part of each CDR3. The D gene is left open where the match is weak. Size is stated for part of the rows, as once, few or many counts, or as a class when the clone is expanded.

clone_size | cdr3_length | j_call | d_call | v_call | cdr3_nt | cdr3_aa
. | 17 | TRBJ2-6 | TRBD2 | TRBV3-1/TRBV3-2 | TGTGCCAGCAGCCAAGTAGCGGGAGGGTCTGGGGCCAACGTCCTGACTTTC | CASSQVAGGSGANVLTF
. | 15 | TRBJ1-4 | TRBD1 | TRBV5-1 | TGCGCCAGCAGCTTCACAGGGGGACCTAATGAAAAACTGTTTTTT | CASSFTGGPNEKLFF
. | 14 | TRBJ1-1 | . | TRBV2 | TGTGCCAGCAGTTTACAGGCGTTGAACACTGAAGCTTTCTTT | CASSLQALNTEAFF
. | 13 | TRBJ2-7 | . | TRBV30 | TGTGCCTGGAGAAACGCCGTTAGCTACGAGCAGTACTTC | CAWRNAVSYEQYF
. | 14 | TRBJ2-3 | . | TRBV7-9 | TGTGCCAGCAGCAACACTAGGAGCACAGATACGCAGTATTTT | CASSNTRSTDTQYF
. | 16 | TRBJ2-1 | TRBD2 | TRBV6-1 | TGTGCCAGCAGTGGAGGACTAGCCGGGAGGATCATTGAGCAGTTCTTC | CASSGGLAGRIIEQFF
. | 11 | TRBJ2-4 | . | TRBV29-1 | TGCAGCGTTGTTCTTGGGGGCCGCGGGTACTTC | CSVVLGGRGYF
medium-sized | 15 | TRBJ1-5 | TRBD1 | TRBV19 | TGTGCCACTAGACAGGGGGGTGGTGGCAATCAGCCCCAGCATTTT | CATRQGGGGNQPQHF
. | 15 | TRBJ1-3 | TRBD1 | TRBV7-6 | TGTGCCAGCAGCCTCCAGGGGGACTCTGGAAACACCATATATTTT | CASSLQGDSGNTIYF
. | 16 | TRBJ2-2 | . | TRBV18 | TGTGCCAGCTCACCACAGCTAGCAACGAACACCGGGGAGCTGTTTTTT | CASSPQLATNTGELFF
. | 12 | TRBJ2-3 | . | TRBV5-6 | TGTGCCAGCAGCTTCGGTCTGGATACGCAGTATTTT | CASSFGLDTQYF
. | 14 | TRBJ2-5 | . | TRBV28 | TGTGCCAGCAGTTTTTTACAGGGGGGGGAGACCCAGTACTTC | CASSFLQGGETQYF
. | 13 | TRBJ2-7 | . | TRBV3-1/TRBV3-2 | TGTGCCAGCAGCTCAGGGCCACGGGGGTGGCAGTACTTC | CASSSGPRGWQYF
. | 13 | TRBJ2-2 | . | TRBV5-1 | TGCGCCAGCAGACTTCTCAACACCGGGGAGCTGTTTTTT | CASRLLNTGELFF
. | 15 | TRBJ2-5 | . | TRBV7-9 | TGTGCCAGCAGCTTAGCGGTCCAGGGAATAGAGACCCAGTACTTC | CASSLAVQGIETQYF
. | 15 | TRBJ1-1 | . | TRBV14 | TGTGCCAGCAGCCAAGATCTAGGGAGTGGGACTGAAGCTTTCTTT | CASSQDLGSGTEAFF
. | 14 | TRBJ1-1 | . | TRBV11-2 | TGTGCCAGCAGCTTACAGGGGTCGAACACTGAAGCTTTCTTT | CASSLQGSNTEAFF
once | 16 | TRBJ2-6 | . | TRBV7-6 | TGTGCCAGCAGCTGGACTACAGGCTCTGGGGCCAACGTCCTGACTTTC | CASSWTTGSGANVLTF
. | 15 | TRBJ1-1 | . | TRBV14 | TGTGCCAGCAGCCAAGAATACGCAGCGCGGACTGAAGCTTTCTTT | CASSQEYAARTEAFF
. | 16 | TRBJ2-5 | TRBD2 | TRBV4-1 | TGCGCCAGCAGCCCTGGACTAGCGGGAGGGCAAGAGACCCAGTACTTC | CASSPGLAGGQETQYF
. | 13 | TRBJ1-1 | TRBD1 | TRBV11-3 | TGTGCCAGCAGCCCCGGACAGGGAGGGGTAGCTTTCTTT | CASSPGQGGVAFF
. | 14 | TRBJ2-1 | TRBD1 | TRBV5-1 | TGCGCCAGCAGTTCATCCGGGACAGGGGACGAGCAGTTCTTC | CASSSSGTGDEQFF
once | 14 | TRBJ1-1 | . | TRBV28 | TGTGCCAGCAGGCCGGGACTTCTGAAGGCTGAAGCTTTCTTT | CASRPGLLKAEAFF
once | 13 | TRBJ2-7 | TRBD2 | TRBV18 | TGTGCCAGCTCACCGCTAGCGGGAGCCGAGCAGTACTTC | CASSPLAGAEQYF
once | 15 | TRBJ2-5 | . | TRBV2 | TGTGCCAGCGGTCCCGGGACTCAGTACCAAGAGACCCAGTACTTC | CASGPGTQYQETQYF
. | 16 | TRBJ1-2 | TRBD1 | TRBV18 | TGTGCCAGCTCACCTCTGCGAGACAGGGGTGATAGTGGCTACACCTTC | CASSPLRDRGDSGYTF
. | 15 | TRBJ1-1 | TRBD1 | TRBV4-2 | TGTGCCAGCAGCCAGACAGGGTCGCCGGACACTGAAGCTTTCTTT | CASSQTGSPDTEAFF
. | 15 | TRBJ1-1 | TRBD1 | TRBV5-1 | TGCGCCAGCAGCTCGACAGGGGCCCTGAACACTGAAGCTTTCTTT | CASSSTGALNTEAFF
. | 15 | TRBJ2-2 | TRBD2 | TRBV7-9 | TGTGCCAGCAGCTTATGGACTAGTCAGGCCGGGGAGCTGTTTTTT | CASSLWTSQAGELFF
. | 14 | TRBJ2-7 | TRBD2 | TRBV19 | TGTGCCAGTAGTATCGGGTCTAGCGGCTACGAGCAGTACTTC | CASSIGSSGYEQYF
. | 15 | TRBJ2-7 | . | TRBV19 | TGTGCCAGTAGTATAGATCGGCAGGGGCCCTACGAGCAGTACTTC | CASSIDRQGPYEQYF
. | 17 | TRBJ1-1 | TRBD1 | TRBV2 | TGTGCCAGCAGTGATAGGACAGGAAAGCACAGAAACACTGAAGCTTTCTTT | CASSDRTGKHRNTEAFF
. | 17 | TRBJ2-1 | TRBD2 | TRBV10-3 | TGTGCCATCAGTGACCAACGAGGTACTAGCGGGATAAATGAGCAGTTCTTC | CAISDQRGTSGINEQFF
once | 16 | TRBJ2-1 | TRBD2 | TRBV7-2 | TGTGCCAGCAGCCCGTCGGGATTAGCGGGATACAATGAGCAGTTCTTC | CASSPSGLAGYNEQFF
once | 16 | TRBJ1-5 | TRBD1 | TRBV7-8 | TGTGCCAGCAGCTTTGACGGACAGGGGTATAATCAGCCCCAGCATTTT | CASSFDGQGYNQPQHF
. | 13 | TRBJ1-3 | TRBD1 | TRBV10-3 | TGTGCCGCCCGGACAGGGGCAGGAAACACCATATATTTT | CAARTGAGNTIYF
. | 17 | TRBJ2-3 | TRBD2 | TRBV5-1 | TGCGCCAGCAGCACCTCGACTAGCGGGGGCCTGGGAGATACGCAGTATTTT | CASSTSTSGGLGDTQYF
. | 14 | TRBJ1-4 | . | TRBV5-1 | TGCGCCAGCAGCTTTTTGGGAAGAGGGGAAAAACTGTTTTTT | CASSFLGRGEKLFF
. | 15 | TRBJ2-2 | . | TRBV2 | TGTGCCAGCAGTGTACTTACAGGGTATGCCGGGGAGCTGTTTTTT | CASSVLTGYAGELFF
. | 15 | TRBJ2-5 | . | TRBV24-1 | TGTGCCACCAGTGAGGGACACCTCGGGGAAGAGACCCAGTACTTC | CATSEGHLGEETQYF
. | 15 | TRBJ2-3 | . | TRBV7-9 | TGTGCCAGCAGCTTAATTGGCAGGAGGACAGATACGCAGTATTTT | CASSLIGRRTDTQYF
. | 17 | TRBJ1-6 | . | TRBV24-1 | TGTGCCACCAGTGATTTGGGAGAAAGCTCCTATAATTCACCCCTCCACTTT | CATSDLGESSYNSPLHF
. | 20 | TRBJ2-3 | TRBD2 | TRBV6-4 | TGTGCCAGCAGTGAAGTGGCTAGCGGGACCCGACTAGCGGGAGCCGATACGCAGTATTTT | CASSEVASGTRLAGADTQYF
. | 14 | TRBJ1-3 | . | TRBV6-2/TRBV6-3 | TGTGCCAGCAGCCAGAGGACAGTCGGAAACACCATATATTTT | CASSQRTVGNTIYF
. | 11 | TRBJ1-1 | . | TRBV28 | TGTGCCAGCAGTTATAGCCGCCAAGCTTTCTTT | CASSYSRQAFF
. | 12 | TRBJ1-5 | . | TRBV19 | TGTGCCAGTCGGGGAGGCAATCAGCCCCAGCATTTT | CASRGGNQPQHF
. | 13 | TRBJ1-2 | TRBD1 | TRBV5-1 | TGCGCCAGCAGCTTCCCCAGGGGGGAAGGCTACACCTTC | CASSFPRGEGYTF
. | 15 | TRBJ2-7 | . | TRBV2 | TGTGCCAGCAAATACGTGCAGGGGACCACCCACGAGCAGTACTTC | CASKYVQGTTHEQYF
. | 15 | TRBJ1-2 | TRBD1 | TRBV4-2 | TGTGCCAGCAGCTCCCGACAGGGGGCAAACTATGGCTACACCTTC | CASSSRQGANYGYTF
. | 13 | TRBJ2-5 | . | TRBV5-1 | TGCGCCAGCCAACAGCCCGGGGGAGAGACCCAGTACTTC | CASQQPGGETQYF
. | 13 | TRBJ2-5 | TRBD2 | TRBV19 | TGTGCCAGTTCTCAGCGGGACCGGGAGACCCAGTACTTC | CASSQRDRETQYF
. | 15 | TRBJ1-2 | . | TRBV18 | TGTGCCAGCTCCCCCACCGGGAGGGGTAACTATGGCTACACCTTC | CASSPTGRGNYGYTF
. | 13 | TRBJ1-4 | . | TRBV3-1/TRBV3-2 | TGTGCCAGCAGCCAAGGGTTTGATGGTGTTAGGGGCTTT | CASSQGFDGVRGF
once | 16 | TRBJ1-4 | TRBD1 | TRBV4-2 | TGTGCCAGCAGCCAAGAGGGGACAGCGAATAATGAAAAACTGTTTTTT | CASSQEGTANNEKLFF
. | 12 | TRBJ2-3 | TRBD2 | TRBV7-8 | TGTGCCAGCAGCCTGACGAGGGAGGGGCAGTATTTT | CASSLTREGQYF